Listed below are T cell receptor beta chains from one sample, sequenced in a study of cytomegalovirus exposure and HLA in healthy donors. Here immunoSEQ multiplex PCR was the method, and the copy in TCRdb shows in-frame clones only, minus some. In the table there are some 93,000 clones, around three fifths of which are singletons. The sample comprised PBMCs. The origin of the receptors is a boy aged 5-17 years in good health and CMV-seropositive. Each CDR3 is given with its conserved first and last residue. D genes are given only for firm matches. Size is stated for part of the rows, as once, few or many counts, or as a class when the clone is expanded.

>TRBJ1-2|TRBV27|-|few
TGTGCCAGCAGTTTATCGCCAGGGGATAACTATGGCTACACCTTC
CASSLSPGDNYGYTF
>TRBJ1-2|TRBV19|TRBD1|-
TGTGCCAGTAGGATCGACAGGGTGAGCTATGGCTACACCTTC
CASRIDRVSYGYTF
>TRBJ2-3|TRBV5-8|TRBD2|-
TGTGCCAGCAGCGACGGGACTAGCGGGGGGGGTAGCACAGATACGCAGTATTTT
CASSDGTSGGGSTDTQYF
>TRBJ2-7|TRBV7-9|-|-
TGTGCCAGCAGCTTAGGCTTCCACAGCACGTACGAGCAGTACTTC
CASSLGFHSTYEQYF
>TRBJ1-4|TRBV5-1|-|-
TGCGCCAGCAGCTTCAGGGGTCCTAATGAAAAACTGTTTTTT
CASSFRGPNEKLFF
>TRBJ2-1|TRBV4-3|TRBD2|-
TGCGCCAGCAGCCAAGATCTAAGCGGGGAGTACAATGAGCAGTTCTTC
CASSQDLSGEYNEQFF
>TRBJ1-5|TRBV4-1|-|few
TGCGCCAGCAGCCAAGGGGGCGTGGGAGGGCATGCTCAGCCCCAGCATTTT
CASSQGGVGGHAQPQHF
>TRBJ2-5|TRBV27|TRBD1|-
TGTGCCAGCAGTTTTCAGGGGGCAGTGACCCAGTACTTC
CASSFQGAVTQYF
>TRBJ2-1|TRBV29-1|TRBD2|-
TGCAGCGTTATGGGGACTATAGACTACAATGAGCAGTTCTTC
CSVMGTIDYNEQFF
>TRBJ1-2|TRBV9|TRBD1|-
TGTGCCAGCAGCGCCATTGGGACAGCTAACTATGGCTACACCTTC
CASSAIGTANYGYTF
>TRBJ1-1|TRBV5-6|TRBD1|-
TGTGCCAGCAGCCCCAAAAGGGGGACAGTCGGGAACACTGAAGCTTTCTTT
CASSPKRGTVGNTEAFF
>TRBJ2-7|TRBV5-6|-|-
TGTGCCAGCAGCTTGTCAGGCGGGGCAAAGGACTACGAGCAGTACTTC
CASSLSGGAKDYEQYF
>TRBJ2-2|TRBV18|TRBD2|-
TGTGCCAGCTCATTAGGGACTAGCGGAAACACCGGGGAGCTGTTTTTT
CASSLGTSGNTGELFF
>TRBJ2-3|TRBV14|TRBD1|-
TGTGCCAGCAGCCGGACAGGGGGGGGATATACGCAGTATTTT
CASSRTGGGYTQYF
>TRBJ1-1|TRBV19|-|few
TGTGCCAGTAGTATAAGTCCGACAGGGAACACTGAAGCTTTCTTT
CASSISPTGNTEAFF
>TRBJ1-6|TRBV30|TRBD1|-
TGTGCCTGGAGCCGACAGGGGGGCTCACCCCTCCACTTT
CAWSRQGGSPLHF
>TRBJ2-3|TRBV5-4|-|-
TGTGCCAGCAGCTTTTCCGACAGGCCAGTGGCAGATACGCAGTATTTT
CASSFSDRPVADTQYF
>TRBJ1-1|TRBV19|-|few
TGTGCCAGTAGTCGGGCCGCGGGCACTGAAGCTTTCTTT
CASSRAAGTEAFF
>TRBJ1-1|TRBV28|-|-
TGTGCCAGCAGGCCGGCAAACCCGGGCACTGAAGCTTTCTTT
CASRPANPGTEAFF
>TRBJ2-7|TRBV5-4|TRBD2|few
TGTGCCAGCAGCGTCCGGGGGGGCAGGTACGAGCAGTACTTC
CASSVRGGRYEQYF
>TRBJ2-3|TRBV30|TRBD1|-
TGTGCCTGGAGCGATACAGGGGGCATGACAGATACGCAGTATTTT
CAWSDTGGMTDTQYF
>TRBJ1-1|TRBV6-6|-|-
TGTGCCAGCAGTTACGCAGGGTACACTGAAGCTTTCTTT
CASSYAGYTEAFF
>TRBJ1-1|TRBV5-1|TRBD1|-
TGCGCCAGCAGCGATCGGGACAGGGTCATGAACACTGAAGCTTTCTTT
CASSDRDRVMNTEAFF
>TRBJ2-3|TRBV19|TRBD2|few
TGTGCCAGTAGTACCTCTGGCGGGGGGGGAACAGATACGCAGTATTTT
CASSTSGGGGTDTQYF
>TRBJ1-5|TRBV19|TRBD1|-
TGTGCCAGTAGTGGACAGGGGTTCAATCAGCCCCAGCATTTT
CASSGQGFNQPQHF
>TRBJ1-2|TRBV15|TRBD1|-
TGTGCCACCAGCAGAGTCAAAGACAGGGGGAATGGCTACACCTTC
CATSRVKDRGNGYTF
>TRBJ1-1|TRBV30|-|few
TGTGCCTGGAGCACAGGGTCACAAGCTTTCTTT
CAWSTGSQAFF
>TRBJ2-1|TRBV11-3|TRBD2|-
TGTGCCAGCAGCAGACTAGCGGGAGGGACTGACAATGAGCAGTTCTTC
CASSRLAGGTDNEQFF
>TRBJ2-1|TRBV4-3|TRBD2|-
TGCGCCAGCAGCCATCTAGCGGGAGGGGGCAATGAGCAGTTCTTC
CASSHLAGGGNEQFF
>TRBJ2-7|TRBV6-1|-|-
TGTGCCAGCACCCCGGGAGCTGATTCGGTCTACGAGCAGTACTTC
CASTPGADSVYEQYF
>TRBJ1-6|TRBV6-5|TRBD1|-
TGTGCCAGCAGTTACGGGGGACAGGCTTGGTCACCCCTCCACTTT
CASSYGGQAWSPLHF
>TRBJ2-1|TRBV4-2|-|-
TGTGCCAGCAGCCAGGATTTTAGCGGCAACAGCAATGAGCAGTTCTTC
CASSQDFSGNSNEQFF
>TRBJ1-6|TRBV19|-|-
TGTGCCAGTAGCCCCCTCGGGGGTTCACCCCTCCACTTT
CASSPLGGSPLHF
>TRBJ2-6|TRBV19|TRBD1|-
TGTGCCAGTAGCGCCGGGACAGGGGTTGGTGGGGCCAACGTCCTGACTTTC
CASSAGTGVGGANVLTF
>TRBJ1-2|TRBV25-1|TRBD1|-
TGTGCCAGCAGTGATAGACGAGGACAGGTGCGTGGCTACACCTTC
CASSDRRGQVRGYTF
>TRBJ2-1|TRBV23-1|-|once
TGCGCCAGCAGAGGTGGGAATAGCGGCGAGAGCTCCTACAATGAGCAGTTCTTC
CASRGGNSGESSYNEQFF
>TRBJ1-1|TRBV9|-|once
TGTGCCAGCAGCGTAGAGGGCCGGACACACTACACTGAAGCTTTCTTT
CASSVEGRTHYTEAFF
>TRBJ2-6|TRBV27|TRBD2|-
TGTGCCAGCAGTCCTTGGGCGGGAGCTGGGGCCAACGTCCTGACTTTC
CASSPWAGAGANVLTF
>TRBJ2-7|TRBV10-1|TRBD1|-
TGCGCCAGCAGTGAGGCTGGGACAGGGGGGAACGAGCAGTACTTC
CASSEAGTGGNEQYF
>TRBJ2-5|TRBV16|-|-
TGTGCCAGCAGCCGCAGTGGGACCCAGTACTTC
CASSRSGTQYF
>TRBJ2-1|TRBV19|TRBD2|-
TGTGCCAGTACCGCACTAGCGGGAGGGTCGAATGAGCAGTTCTTC
CASTALAGGSNEQFF
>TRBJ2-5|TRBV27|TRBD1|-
TGTGCCAGCAGCCCTACAGGGGGAGAGACCCAGTACTTC
CASSPTGGETQYF
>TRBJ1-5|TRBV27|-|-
TGTGCCAGCAGAGGTGGCCAGGGAGGCTACCAGCCCCAGCATTTT
CASRGGQGGYQPQHF
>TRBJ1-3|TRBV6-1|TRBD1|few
TGTGCCAGCAGTGAAGTGGGACAGAGAAACACCATATATTTT
CASSEVGQRNTIYF
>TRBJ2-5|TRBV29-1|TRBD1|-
TGCAGCGTTGAAACCCCGGACAGGGGAGGGGGAGAGACCCAGTACTTC
CSVETPDRGGGETQYF
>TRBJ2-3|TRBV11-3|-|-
TGTGCCAGCAGCCGATCCCAGGGGAATACGCAGTATTTT
CASSRSQGNTQYF
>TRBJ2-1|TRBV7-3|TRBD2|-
TGTGCCAGCAGCTTGGCGGGAGAGGGGTACAATGAGCAGTTCTTC
CASSLAGEGYNEQFF
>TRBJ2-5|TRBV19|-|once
TGTGCCAGTAGCCGCTCGACAGAAGAGACCCAGTACTTC
CASSRSTEETQYF
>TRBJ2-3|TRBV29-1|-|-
TGCAGCGTTGAAAGGGGCGGGGGCACAGATACGCAGTATTTT
CSVERGGGTDTQYF
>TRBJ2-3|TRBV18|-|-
TGTGCCAGCTCACCGGCCGGGCCGCTAGACAGGATAGTAGCCCATGGCACAGATACGCAGTATTTT
CASSPAGPLDRIVAHGTDTQYF
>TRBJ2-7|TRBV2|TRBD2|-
TGTGCCAGCAGTGAGCAAGCGGGAGACATCTACGAGCAGTACTTC
CASSEQAGDIYEQYF
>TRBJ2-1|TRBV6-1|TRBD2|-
TGTGCCAGCAGTGATTGGGCTAGCGGCCACAATGAGCAGTTCTTC
CASSDWASGHNEQFF
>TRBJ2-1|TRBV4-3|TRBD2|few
TGCGCCAGCAGCCAAGAAGGGACTAGCGGACCCAATGAGCAGTTCTTC
CASSQEGTSGPNEQFF
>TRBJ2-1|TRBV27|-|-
TGTGCCAGCGGTCGGGGTCGCGAGCAGTTCTTC
CASGRGREQFF
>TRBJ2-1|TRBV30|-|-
TGTGCCTGGCTTGGGGGCCCCCACAATGAGCAGTTCTTC
CAWLGGPHNEQFF
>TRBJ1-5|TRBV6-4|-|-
TGTGCCAGCAGCCCCCAAGGGGGTGGGCAGCCCCAGCATTTT
CASSPQGGGQPQHF
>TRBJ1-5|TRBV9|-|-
TGTGCCAGCAGCGTAGGACAGGGCAATCAGCCCCAGCATTTT
CASSVGQGNQPQHF
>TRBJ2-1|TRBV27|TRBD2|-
TGTGCCAGCAGTGGGGGGACTAGCGGATACAATGAGCAGTTCTTC
CASSGGTSGYNEQFF
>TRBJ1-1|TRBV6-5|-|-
TGTGCCAGCAGTTATGGTGAAGGGGGGGGCGAAGCTTTCTTT
CASSYGEGGGEAFF
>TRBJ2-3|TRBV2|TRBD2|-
TGTGCCAGCAGGGAGACTAGCGGGGTCACAGATACGCAGTATTTT
CASRETSGVTDTQYF